The 22 T cell receptor beta chains below were found in one sample sequenced in a study of identical twins. TCRdb called the 5' RACE reads again in MiXCR, with one record for every CDR3 protein. The table records about 240,000 distinct CDR3 sequences, 8% to 11% of them present only once. Sequenced sample: memory T cells sorted from blood. The source of these receptors is a man aged 50 to 59 in good health.

This clonotype showed up many times. As DNA, the CDR3 is TGTGCCAGCAGCTTATTAGCTGGACACATACAAGAGACCCAGTACTTC. This codes for CASSLLAGHIQETQYF. This rearrangement joins TRBV7-2 to TRBJ2-5, with D possibly matching TRBD1 (5 bases). The CDR3 covers 16 residues. Germline V lookup: CDR1 SGHTA, CDR2 FQGNSA. With 2 bases removed from V and 2 bases from J, the gap between germline ends came to 15 bases.

The chain recombines TRBV4-3 with TRBJ1-4, with D possibly matching TRBD1 (5 bases). This CDR3 region has 16 residues. Trimming removed 3 bases at V and 3 bases at J, with 14 bases between. Germline V gene data show CDR1 as LGHNA and CDR2 as YSLEER. The CDR3 loop is CASSHMQGGANEKLFF. Written as DNA, the CDR3 is TGCGCCAGCAGCCACATGCAGGGTGGGGCTAATGAAAAACTGTTTTTT.

The V call is TRBV6-5, the J call TRBJ2-7, with D maybe TRBD2 (6 bases). The CDR3 consists of 14 residues. V was cut by 0 bases and J by 6 bases, with 12 bases left in between. Germline V lookup: CDR1 MNHEY, CDR2 SVGAGI. The CDR3 nucleotides read TGTGCCAGCAGTTACTCAGGGAGGACTGGCGAGCAGTACTTC. Protein: CASSYSGRTGEQYF.

This clonotype has more than one count but fewer than ten. The chain is built from TRBV7-2 and TRBJ2-7, with D perhaps matching TRBD2 (5 bases). Germline V CDR1 and CDR2: SGHTA, FQGNSA. With 0 bases removed from V and 5 bases from J, the gap between germline ends came to 11 bases. This CDR3 region has 14 residues. The chain's CDR3 is CASSLAMLGDEQYF. The CDR3 DNA reads TGTGCCAGCAGCTTAGCGATGCTCGGGGACGAGCAGTACTTC.

The rearrangement uses TRBV24-1 and TRBJ2-1; D may correspond to TRBD1 or TRBD2 (5 bases each). Trimming stripped 1 base from V and 5 bases from J, with 11 bases between. This CDR3 contains 15 residues. Looked up from germline, CDR1 is KGHDR and CDR2 is SFDVKD. The CDR3 loop reads CATSDFSGRNNEQFF. CDR3 nucleotide sequence: TGTGCCACCAGTGATTTCTCGGGGCGGAACAATGAGCAGTTCTTC.

The chain links TRBV20-1 to TRBJ1-4, with D uncertain. V gave up 2 bases and J gave up 1 base, with 17 bases separating them. From germline, CDR1 is DFQATT and CDR2 SNEGSKA (reference sequence). The CDR3 consists of 17 residues. The chain's CDR3 is CSARPLDGARTNEKLFF. The CDR3, as DNA: TGCAGTGCTAGACCGTTGGACGGAGCGAGAACTAATGAAAAACTGTTTTTT.

This clonotype was detected many times. This chain connects TRBV3-1 to TRBJ2-3, with 7 bases that match TRBD2. Germline CDR1 and CDR2: LGHDT and YNNKEL (reference sequence). The CDR3 sequence is 16 residues long. After removal of 1 base from V and 2 bases from J, the junction contained 6 bases not matched to a gene. The CDR3 nucleotides are TGTGCCAGCAGCCAAGTCTACGGGGGGAACACAGATACGCAGTATTTT. It translates to CASSQVYGGNTDTQYF.

V and J are TRBV11-2 and TRBJ2-3; 16 nucleotides align to TRBD2. The J segment lost 4 bases and the V segment lost 5 bases, leaving 9 bases of the junction unmatched. This CDR3 is 18 amino acids long. Germline V gene sequence: CDR1 SGHAT, CDR2 FQNNGV. The CDR3 bases are TGTGCCAGCAGCCGCGGGACTAGCGGGGGGGCCCGGGCAGATACGCAGTATTTT. This gives the protein CASSRGTSGGARADTQYF.

This clonotype has ten or more counts. The V call is TRBV6-5, the J call TRBJ2-7; D may match TRBD1 or TRBD2 (5 bases each). CDR3 length: 14 residues. In germline, CDR1 is MNHEY, CDR2 SVGAGI. V was cut by 0 bases and J by 4 bases, with 10 bases left in between. The CDR3, as DNA: TGTGCCAGCAGTTACTCGAGGGGAGCTTACGAGCAGTACTTC. Translation: CASSYSRGAYEQYF.

This clonotype was seen at least ten times. The J gene is TRBJ1-6, the V gene TRBV9; TRBD1 aligns across 8 bases. The CDR3 spans 16 residues. CDR1 is SGDLS and CDR2 is YYNGEE in the germline V gene. J lost 9 bases, V lost 4 bases, and 12 bases had no gene match. CDR3 nucleotide sequence: TGTGCCAGCAGCCCAGGAATAGGACAGGGCCCTTCACCCCTCCACTTT. Translation gives CASSPGIGQGPSPLHF.

The chain employs TRBV25-1 and TRBJ2-3; a possible D gene is TRBD2 (6 bases). The V end was cut by 4 bases, the J end by 4 bases, with 21 bases between. The CDR3 sequence is 17 residues long. Per germline, CDR1 MGHDK and CDR2 SYGVNS. As DNA, the CDR3 is TGTGCCAGCAGTGGCGCCCTCGGGACTCGGGAAGCAGATACGCAGTATTTT. Amino acids: CASSGALGTREADTQYF.

CDR3 protein: CASSSGQGYNQPQHF. CDR3 coding DNA: TGTGCCAGCAGCTCGGGACAGGGTTATAATCAGCCCCAGCATTTT. This chain connects TRBV7-2 to TRBJ1-5; 9 bases line up with TRBD1. The V and J ends lost 4 bases and 4 bases, in that order; junction bases with no gene match: 5. CDR1 SGHTA and CDR2 FQGNSA come from the germline V gene. The CDR3 totals 15 residues.

This chain joins TRBV5-8 and TRBJ2-7; D unclear. V gave up 1 base and J gave up 3 bases, with 11 bases separating them. Germline-derived CDR1 and CDR2 are SGHTS and YDEGEE. This CDR3 comprises 14 residues. In DNA form, the CDR3 reads TGTGCCAGCAGCTTGTCGGCCACCCGCTACGAGCAGTACTTC. This translates into CASSLSATRYEQYF.

This clonotype was counted many times. The genes are TRBV7-2 and TRBJ1-2; 7 bases are shared with TRBD1. J lost 8 bases, V lost 5 bases, and 8 bases had no gene match. From germline, CDR1 is SGHTA and CDR2 FQGNSA. The CDR3 is 13 residues long. CDR3 amino acids: CASSPDRVGGYTF. As DNA, the CDR3 is TGTGCCAGCAGCCCCGACAGGGTCGGGGGCTACACCTTC.

The chain has TRBV18 and TRBJ2-1; weak D call: TRBD1 (5 bases). V lost 3 bases, J lost 6 bases, and 18 bases lay in between. Germline CDR1 KGHSH, CDR2 LQKENI. The CDR3 totals 16 residues. CDR3 nucleotides: TGTGCCAGCTCACCGGATGTAGGACATGATGGCAATGAGCAGTTCTTC. Protein product: CASSPDVGHDGNEQFF.

The V gene is TRBV6-2 or TRBV6-3, the J gene TRBJ2-7; the match to TRBD1 covers 11 bases. The trim removed 9 bases at V and 2 bases at J, leaving 21 bases unmatched. The CDR3 covers 19 residues. Germline V gene sequence: CDR1 MNHEY, CDR2 SVGEGT. The CDR3 is CARRRRGQGARREAYEQYF. Written as DNA, the CDR3 is TGTGCCAGACGTCGCCGAGGACAGGGGGCGCGTAGAGAGGCCTACGAGCAGTACTTC.

This clonotype was seen ten or more times. The chain is built from TRBV28 and TRBJ1-1; D gene ambiguous. Germline V CDR1 and CDR2: MDHEN, SYDVKM. The CDR3 covers 12 residues. The ends were cut back, 6 bases at V and 7 bases at J, with 12 bases in the middle. The CDR3 DNA follows: TGTGCCAGCAGGACGGCAGCTGGTGAAGCTTTCTTT. Translation: CASRTAAGEAFF.

This clonotype was seen only a few times. The chain links TRBV5-4 to TRBJ2-3; 11 positions match TRBD2. Germline V gives CDR1 SGHNT, CDR2 YYREEE (reference sequence). This CDR3 is built from 17 residues. V dropped 4 bases and J dropped 0; count of bases not matched to a gene: 7. CDR3 residues: CASSRRLAGPSTDTQYF. CDR3 nucleotides: TGTGCCAGCAGCCGACGACTAGCGGGACCTAGCACAGATACGCAGTATTTT.

This clonotype was detected a few times. The gene calls are TRBV7-2 and TRBJ2-7; D uncertain. The germline V gene has CDR1 SGHTA and CDR2 FQGNSA. Trimming stripped 4 bases from V and 3 bases from J, with 10 bases between. The CDR3 runs to 13 residues. The CDR3: CASSSNSLYEQYF. The CDR3 DNA reads as TGTGCCAGCAGCTCTAACAGTCTCTACGAGCAGTACTTC.

In its sample, this clonotype is medium-sized. The V and J genes are TRBV29-1 and TRBJ2-7; D call uncertain. This CDR3 region has 12 residues. V was pared by 3 bases and J by 6 bases, with 12 bases between. The germline gives CDR1 SQVTM, CDR2 ANQGSEA. The CDR3 bases are TGCAGCGTTGAGGACGGGTCAGTCGAGCAGTACTTC. It yields the protein CSVEDGSVEQYF.

This clonotype was recorded many times. The rearrangement joins TRBV5-6 to TRBJ2-7; D might be TRBD1 (6 bases). The V gene lost 4 bases and the J gene lost 3 bases, with 11 bases spanning the gap. Germline V gene data show CDR1 as SGHDT and CDR2 as YYEEEE. The CDR3 runs to 13 residues. Written as DNA, the CDR3 is TGTGCCAGCAGCGGGACACCCTTCTACGAGCAGTACTTC. Encoded protein: CASSGTPFYEQYF.

This clonotype was seen repeatedly, ten times or more. The chain couples TRBV6-2 or TRBV6-3 to TRBJ2-7, with 9 bases matching TRBD1. The CDR3 contains 14 residues. V lost 8 bases, J lost 2 bases, and 7 bases stayed unmatched. Germline V gene lookup returns CDR1 MNHEY and CDR2 SVGEGT. CDR3 DNA sequence: TGTGCCAGCTTCGGGACAGGGAGCACCTACGAGCAGTACTTC. Protein sequence: CASFGTGSTYEQYF.